Below, 20 T cell receptor beta chains from the same sample are listed, as sequenced in a study of T-cell memory formation after mild COVID-19. In TCRdb, the 5' RACE reads were re-called with MiXCR into one record per CDR3 protein. The sample shows more than 150,000 distinct CDR3 sequences, 9.5% to 13% of them seen only once. The sample comprised PBMCs or a T cell subset sorted from them (not recorded which). The receptors originated from a man in his late teens or twenties who had mild COVID-19 (a few samples of this study predate the infection). Cell type and time point are not known.

This clonotype appeared a few times. This sequence joins TRBV28 and TRBJ2-7, with no clear D. This CDR3 is built from 14 residues. Trimming took off 2 bases at V and 6 bases at J, with 14 bases between the two ends. Per the germline V gene, CDR1 is MDHEN and CDR2 is SYDVKM. The CDR3 sequence: CASSLTSYAGEQYV. Here the CDR3 DNA reads TGTGCCAGCAGTTTAACTTCGTATGCTGGCGAGCAGTACGTC.

This clonotype was observed at least ten times. The V gene is TRBV4-1, the J gene TRBJ1-4; 10 positions agree with TRBD1. The ends lost 4 bases at V and 10 bases at J; junction bases unmatched: 15. Germline CDR1 is MGHRA and CDR2 is YSYEKL. The CDR3 runs 17 residues. The CDR3 DNA is TGCGCCAGCAGCCTGGCCGGGACAGGGGCCACCAGGGGAAAACTGTTTTTT. Translated, it gives CASSLAGTGATRGKLFF.

J is TRBJ1-5 and V is TRBV19; the match to TRBD1 covers 7 bases. The trim removed 7 bases at V and 7 bases at J, leaving 13 bases unmatched. Germline values: CDR1 LNHDA, CDR2 SQIVND (reference sequence). The CDR3 totals 15 residues. The CDR3 coding sequence is TGTGCCAGTACTGCACAGGGGCGGGTGGGGCAGCCCCAGCATTTT. Its translation is CASTAQGRVGQPQHF.

This chain links TRBV18 with TRBJ1-1; D remains ambiguous. Germline CDR1 and CDR2: KGHSH and LQKENI. This CDR3 comprises 13 residues. Trimming stripped 3 bases from V and 1 base from J, with 6 bases between. CDR3 sequence: CASSPLRNTEAFF. For the CDR3, the DNA is TGTGCCAGCTCACCCTTACGGAACACTGAAGCTTTCTTT.

This clonotype was counted between two and nine times. This sequence joins TRBV20-1 and TRBJ1-2, with 7 bases lining up with TRBD1. Germline CDR1 reads DFQATT; CDR2 reads SNEGSKA (reference sequence). Trimming took 3 bases from V and 4 from J; bases not matched to a gene: 2. The CDR3 covers 12 residues. The CDR3 coding sequence is TGCAGTGCTAGGAGGGACAGCTATGGCTACACCTTC. As protein: CSARRDSYGYTF.

This clonotype showed up just a few times. The rearrangement joins TRBV5-1 to TRBJ1-2, with TRBD1 matching over 8 bases. The CDR3 totals 12 residues. CDR1 SGHRS and CDR2 YFSETQ come from the germline V gene. The V gene end was trimmed by 3 bases and the J gene end by 10 bases; junction bases not matched to a gene: 5. The CDR3 spells CASSWGTGDYTF. In nucleotides, the CDR3 is TGCGCCAGCAGCTGGGGGACAGGAGACTACACCTTC.

This clonotype was found a few times. This chain links TRBV12-3 or TRBV12-4 with TRBJ2-7; D is possibly TRBD2 (5 bases). Trimming stripped 1 base from V and 6 bases from J, with 10 bases between. The CDR3 runs 13 residues. DNA for the CDR3: TGTGCCAGCAGTTTAGGGACTCCCCTCGAGCAGTACTTC. It translates to CASSLGTPLEQYF.

The V gene is TRBV4-2, the J gene TRBJ2-1; D unclear. Germline CDR1 LGHNA, CDR2 YNFKEQ. The V end lost 5 bases, the J end lost 3 bases, and 11 bases lay between the germline ends. This CDR3 is built from 14 residues. CDR3 DNA: TGTGCCAGCAGCTACGACTCATACTACAATGAGCAGTTCTTC. Its protein is CASSYDSYYNEQFF.

The V call is TRBV4-1, the J call TRBJ2-5; perhaps TRBD2 as D (5 bases). Per germline, CDR1 MGHRA and CDR2 YSYEKL. The ends were cut back, 9 bases at V and 5 bases at J, with 16 bases in the middle. The CDR3 has 13 residues. CDR3 residues: CARRAAGPETQYF. The CDR3 DNA reads as TGCGCCAGGCGGGCGGCCGGGCCCGAGACCCAGTACTTC.

CDR3 sequence reads: CASSSGTGQYEQYF. CDR3 DNA sequence: TGTGCCAGCAGCTCGGGGACAGGACAGTACGAGCAGTACTTC. The genes are TRBV5-5 and TRBJ2-7; 8 bases fit TRBD1. This CDR3 comprises 14 residues. Germline V lookup: CDR1 SGHKS, CDR2 YYEKEE (reference sequence). The V and J ends lost 3 bases and 4 bases, in that order; junction bases with no gene match: 6.

This clonotype was seen a few times. The CDR3 spells CASNEEWNTEAFF. CDR3 in DNA: TGTGCCAGCAACGAGGAGTGGAACACTGAAGCTTTCTTT. The rearrangement links TRBV2 to TRBJ1-1; no firm D call. Trimming took 7 bases from V and 1 from J, leaving 10 bases between them. The CDR3 sequence is 13 residues long. Germline V gene data show CDR1 as SNHLY and CDR2 as FYNNEI.

This clonotype was seen only a few times. The chain employs TRBV7-2 and TRBJ2-4, with a tentative D call TRBD2 (5 bases). This CDR3 contains 15 residues. The germline V gene encodes CDR1 SGHTA and CDR2 FQGNSA. V was shortened by 5 bases and J by 8 bases, with 19 bases between the two germline ends. Here the CDR3 reads CASSPDPRSEDIQYF. CDR3 DNA: TGTGCCAGCAGCCCCGACCCACGGTCGGAGGACATTCAGTACTTC.

This clonotype was found a few times. This chain connects TRBV7-3 to TRBJ1-1; D unresolved. The germline V gene has CDR1 SGHTA and CDR2 FQGTGA. CDR3 length equals 13 residues. The germline V and J ends were trimmed by 5 bases and 2 bases, with 9 bases remaining between them. The DNA for the CDR3 is TGTGCCAGCAGCCGAGCAGGAAACACTGAAGCTTTCTTT. This gives the protein CASSRAGNTEAFF.

This clonotype was observed at least ten times. The gene calls are TRBV28 and TRBJ2-5, with D uncertain. Per the germline V gene, CDR1 is MDHEN and CDR2 is SYDVKM. This CDR3 region has 13 residues. V dropped 5 bases and J dropped 5 bases, with 12 bases sitting between them. The CDR3 DNA is TGTGCCAGCAGTCCCGGGCCGCTGGAGACCCAGTACTTC. Protein product: CASSPGPLETQYF.

CDR3 in DNA: TGTGCCAGCAGTTTCGTGGGGGCCTGGGAGACCCAGTACTTC. Its translation: CASSFVGAWETQYF. This sequence joins TRBV27 and TRBJ2-5; TRBD1 is a possible D gene (6 bases). This CDR3 is 14 amino acids long. Trimming took 3 bases from V and 5 from J, leaving 13 bases between them. The germline CDR1 and CDR2 sequences are MNHEY and SMNVEV (reference sequence).

This clonotype showed up just a few times. V is TRBV4-2 and J is TRBJ2-7, with 9 bases that match TRBD1. V gave up 3 bases and J gave up 7 bases; unmatched junction bases: 13. The CDR3 runs to 16 residues. The germline CDR1 and CDR2 sequences are LGHNA and YNFKEQ. As DNA, the CDR3 is TGTGCCAGCAGCCAGATCAGAGGACAGGGGTCTGAAGAGCAGTACTTC. Its translation is CASSQIRGQGSEEQYF.

This sequence joins TRBV4-2 and TRBJ1-3, with TRBD1 as a possible D gene (6 bases). V was pared by 2 bases and J by 3 bases, with 11 bases between. The length of the CDR3 is 15 residues. Germline V gene sequence: CDR1 LGHNA, CDR2 YNFKEQ. CDR3 sequence: CASSQQGPYGNTIYF. The CDR3 DNA reads TGTGCCAGCAGCCAACAGGGGCCCTATGGAAACACCATATATTTT.

The chain has TRBV24-1 and TRBJ2-5; D tentatively fits TRBD1 or TRBD2 (6 bases each). The V gene lost 4 bases and the J gene lost 5 bases, with 16 bases spanning the gap. CDR3 length: 15 amino acids. Germline V gene sequence: CDR1 KGHDR, CDR2 SFDVKD. The CDR3 bases are TGTGCCACCAGTGACCTAGGGCAGGGGAGGGAGACCCAGTACTTC. Translating gives CATSDLGQGRETQYF.

This chain uses TRBV7-2 with TRBJ2-4; no clear D gene. Germline CDR1 SGHTA, CDR2 FQGNSA. V was cut by 5 bases and J by 2 bases, with 10 bases left in between. The CDR3 extends over 14 amino acids. CDR3 bases: TGTGCCAGCAGCCCCCGGGTCACCAAAAACATTCAGTACTTC. Translating gives CASSPRVTKNIQYF. Full variable domain (remainder filled in from reference TRBV7-2 and TRBJ2-4): GAGVSQSPSNKVTEKGKDVELRCDPISGHTALYWYRQSLGQGLEFLIYFQGNSAPDKSGLPSDRFSAERTGGSVSTLTIQRTQQEDSAVYLCASSPRVTKNIQYFGAGTRLSVL.

The chain combines TRBV6-6 with TRBJ2-5; unclear D gene. This CDR3 contains 11 residues. Germline V CDR1 and CDR2: MNHNY, SVGAGI (reference sequence). The V gene lost 8 bases and the J gene lost 4 bases, with 8 bases spanning the gap. CDR3 amino acids: CASVGAETQYF. CDR3 bases: TGTGCCAGCGTGGGTGCAGAGACCCAGTACTTC.